The rows below give T cell receptor beta chains drawn from one sample of a study of cytomegalovirus exposure and HLA in healthy donors. Assay: immunoSEQ multiplex PCR; the TCRdb copy retains only in-frame clones and omits some. The sample contains some 180,000 clones, about 70% of which appear only once. Sequenced: PBMCs. The origin of the receptors is a woman aged 25 to 39 in good health and CMV-seronegative. The CDR3 runs from the conserved cysteine through the conserved F or W.

j_call | v_call | cdr3_aa
TRBJ2-3 | TRBV2 | CASSAQGQGATDTQYF
TRBJ2-3 | TRBV9 | CASSVDFDRGFTDTQYF
TRBJ2-3 | TRBV29-1 | CSVEGLAVTDTQYF
TRBJ2-3 | TRBV6-4 | CASSDWPLTDTQYF
TRBJ1-2 | TRBV5-4 | CASMQGGLLEGYTF
TRBJ2-3 | TRBV2 | CASNLQGATDTQYF
TRBJ1-6 | TRBV7-3 | CASSSTGSNSPLHF
TRBJ2-1 | TRBV18 | CASSRLAGESGSYNEQFF
TRBJ1-4 | TRBV14 | CASSQDLGQGWTNEKLFF
TRBJ1-4 | TRBV18 | CASSPYGGTGGEKLFF
TRBJ1-3 | TRBV6-5 | CASRPSRGAGNTIYF
TRBJ1-1 | TRBV6-1 | CASSITENTEAFF
TRBJ2-7 | TRBV18 | CASSKDRGGEQYF
TRBJ1-4 | TRBV5-1 | CASSFEPREEKLFF
TRBJ2-1 | TRBV30 | CAWSGLAGGQQFF
TRBJ2-3 | TRBV11-2 | CASSEGLAGVTDTQYF
TRBJ2-1 | TRBV19 | CASSTTGSFPTNEQFF
TRBJ1-2 | TRBV5-8 | CASSTKPGQGMLGYTF
TRBJ1-2 | TRBV5-1 | CASSPGTANYGYTF
TRBJ2-5 | TRBV7-2 | CASSLGQTKLETQYF
TRBJ1-1 | TRBV16 | CASSLTFWGGTEAFF
TRBJ1-2 | TRBV6-1 | CASYDRVSGYTF
TRBJ2-5 | TRBV5-1 | CASSMTTGAETQYF
TRBJ2-3 | TRBV2 | CASIADTQYF
TRBJ1-1 | TRBV19 | CASSTTGTRIEAFF
TRBJ2-3 | TRBV27 | CASSSAPTNTDTQYF
TRBJ2-3 | TRBV7-3 | CASSLSGGITDTQYF
TRBJ2-3 | TRBV19 | CASSGLAVNTDTQYF
TRBJ1-2 | TRBV6-5 | CASSTGGYGYTF
TRBJ1-2 | TRBV5-4 | CASSLSRQGNYGYTF
TRBJ1-5 | TRBV19 | CASSLGQGSNQPQHF
TRBJ2-7 | TRBV7-9 | CASSLTGGSYEQYF
TRBJ1-2 | TRBV9 | CASSKPTSNYGYTF
TRBJ2-7 | TRBV29-1 | CSVHDRGGNYEQYF
TRBJ1-2 | TRBV9 | CASSGVRWQNGYTF
TRBJ2-1 | TRBV6-5 | CASSYLLASYNEQFF
TRBJ1-2 | TRBV25-1 | CASSARQDSYGYTF
TRBJ2-1 | TRBV6-4 | CASSVTSHNEQFF
TRBJ2-2 | TRBV28 | CASSLPTSGENTGELFF
TRBJ1-5 | TRBV15 | CATSGMVGGTRNQPQHF
TRBJ1-3 | TRBV4-1 | CASSQDPLRGNTIYF
TRBJ2-1 | TRBV6-5 | CASSSRTSGSLYEQFF
TRBJ1-1 | TRBV29-1 | CSAGSGGRTEAFF
TRBJ2-3 | TRBV21-1 | CASSKVSEREFSDTQYF
TRBJ1-5 | TRBV5-1 | CASSSGTGSQPQHF
TRBJ2-2 | TRBV9 | CASSVLADTGELFF